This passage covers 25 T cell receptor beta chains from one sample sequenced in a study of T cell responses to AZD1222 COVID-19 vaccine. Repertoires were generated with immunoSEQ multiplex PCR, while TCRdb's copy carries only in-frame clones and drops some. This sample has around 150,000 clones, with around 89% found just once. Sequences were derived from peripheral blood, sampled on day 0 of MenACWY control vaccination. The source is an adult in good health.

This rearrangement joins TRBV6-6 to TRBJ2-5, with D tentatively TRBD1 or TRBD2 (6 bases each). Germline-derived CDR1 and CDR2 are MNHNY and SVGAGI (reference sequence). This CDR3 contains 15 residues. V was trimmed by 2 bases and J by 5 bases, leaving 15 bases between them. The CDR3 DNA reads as TGTGCCAGCAGTTACATCAACGGAGGGGGGGAGACCCAGTACTTC. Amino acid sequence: CASSYINGGGETQYF.

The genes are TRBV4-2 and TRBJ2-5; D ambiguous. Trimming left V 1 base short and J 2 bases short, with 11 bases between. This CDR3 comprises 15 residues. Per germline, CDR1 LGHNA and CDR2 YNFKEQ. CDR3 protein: CASSQVGNFQETQYF. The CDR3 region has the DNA TGTGCCAGCAGCCAAGTTGGTAACTTTCAAGAGACCCAGTACTTC.

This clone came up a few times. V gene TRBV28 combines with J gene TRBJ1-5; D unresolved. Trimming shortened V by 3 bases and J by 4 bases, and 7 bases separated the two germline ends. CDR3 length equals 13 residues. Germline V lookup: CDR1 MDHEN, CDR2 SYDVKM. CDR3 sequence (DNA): TGTGCCAGCAGTTTGCGAGTTAATCAGCCCCAGCATTTT. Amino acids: CASSLRVNQPQHF. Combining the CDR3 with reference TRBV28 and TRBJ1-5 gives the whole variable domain DVKVTQSSRYLVKRTGEKVFLECVQDMDHENMFWYRQDPGLGLRLIYFSYDVKMKEKGDIPEGYSVSREKKERFSLILESASTNQTSMYLCASSLRVNQPQHFGDGTRLSIL.

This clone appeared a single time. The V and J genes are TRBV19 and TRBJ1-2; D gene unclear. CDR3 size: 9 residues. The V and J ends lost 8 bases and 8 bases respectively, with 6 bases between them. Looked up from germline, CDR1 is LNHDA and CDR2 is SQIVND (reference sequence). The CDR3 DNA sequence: TGTGCCAGTCAAGACGGCTACACCTTC. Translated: CASQDGYTF.

Here the CDR3 reads CASSLQGSQFF. In DNA form, the CDR3 reads TGTGCCAGCAGCCTACAGGGGAGCCAGTTCTTC. The chain carries TRBV12-3 or TRBV12-4 and TRBJ2-1; 7 nucleotides agree with TRBD1. V gave up 6 bases and J gave up 13 bases; unmatched junction bases: 6. This CDR3 region has 11 residues.

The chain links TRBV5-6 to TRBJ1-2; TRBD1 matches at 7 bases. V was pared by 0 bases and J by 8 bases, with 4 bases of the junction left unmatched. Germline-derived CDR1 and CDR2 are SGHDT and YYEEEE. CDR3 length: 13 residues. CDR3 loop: CASSLGTGLGYTF. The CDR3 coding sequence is TGTGCCAGCAGCTTGGGGACAGGCCTGGGCTACACCTTC.

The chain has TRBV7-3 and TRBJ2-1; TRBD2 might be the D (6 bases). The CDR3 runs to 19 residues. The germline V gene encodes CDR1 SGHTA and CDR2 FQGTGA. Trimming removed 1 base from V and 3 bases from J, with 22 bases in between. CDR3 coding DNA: TGTGCCAGCAGCTTAATCCCGCGGCTAGCGAAAGCAGACTACAATGAGCAGTTCTTC. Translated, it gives CASSLIPRLAKADYNEQFF.

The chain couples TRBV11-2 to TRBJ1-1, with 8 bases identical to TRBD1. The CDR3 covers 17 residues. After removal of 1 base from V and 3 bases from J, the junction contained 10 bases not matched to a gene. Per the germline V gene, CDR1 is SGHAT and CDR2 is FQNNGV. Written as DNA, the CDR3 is TGTGCCAGCAGCTTAGGTTTCGGGACAGGTAAATACACTGAAGCTTTCTTT. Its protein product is CASSLGFGTGKYTEAFF. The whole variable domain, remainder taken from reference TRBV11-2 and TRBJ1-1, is EAGVAQSPRYKIIEKRQSVAFWCNPISGHATLYWYQQILGQGPKLLIQFQNNGVVDDSQLPKDRFSAERLKGVDSTLKIQPAKLEDSAVYLCASSLGFGTGKYTEAFFGQGTRLTVV.

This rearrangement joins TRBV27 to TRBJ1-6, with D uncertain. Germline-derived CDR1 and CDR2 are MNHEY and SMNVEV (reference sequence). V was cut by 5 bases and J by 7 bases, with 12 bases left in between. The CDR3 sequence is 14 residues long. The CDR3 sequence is CASSQETPNSPLHF. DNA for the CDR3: TGTGCCAGCAGTCAGGAGACACCCAATTCACCCCTCCACTTT.

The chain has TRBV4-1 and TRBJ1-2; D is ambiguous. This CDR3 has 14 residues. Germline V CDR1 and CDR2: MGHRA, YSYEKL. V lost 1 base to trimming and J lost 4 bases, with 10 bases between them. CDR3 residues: CASSQGPLGYGYTF. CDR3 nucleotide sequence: TGCGCCAGCAGCCAAGGGCCCCTGGGCTATGGCTACACCTTC.

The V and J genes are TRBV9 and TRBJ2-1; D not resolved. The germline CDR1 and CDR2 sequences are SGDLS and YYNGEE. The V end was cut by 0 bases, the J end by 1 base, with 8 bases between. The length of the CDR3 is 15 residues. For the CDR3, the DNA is TGTGCCAGCAGCGTAGCGGTGGGATCCTACAATGAGCAGTTCTTC. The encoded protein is CASSVAVGSYNEQFF.

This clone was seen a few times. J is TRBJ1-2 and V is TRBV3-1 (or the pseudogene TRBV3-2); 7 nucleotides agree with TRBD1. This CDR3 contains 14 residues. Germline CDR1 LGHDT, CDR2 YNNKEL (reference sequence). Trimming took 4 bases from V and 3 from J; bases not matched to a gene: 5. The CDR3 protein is CASSRQGGDYGYTF. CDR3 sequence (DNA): TGTGCCAGCAGCCGACAGGGTGGGGACTATGGCTACACCTTC.

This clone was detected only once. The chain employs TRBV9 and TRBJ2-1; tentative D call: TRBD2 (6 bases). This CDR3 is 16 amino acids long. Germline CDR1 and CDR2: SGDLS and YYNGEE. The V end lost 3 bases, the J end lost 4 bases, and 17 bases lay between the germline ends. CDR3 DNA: TGTGCCAGCAGCGGAACCCAGCGGGCACCTTACAATGAGCAGTTCTTC. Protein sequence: CASSGTQRAPYNEQFF.

The CDR3 DNA reads as TGTGCCAGCAGCTTAGGTCCCCAGCAGTTCTTC. Translating gives CASSLGPQQFF. The chain couples TRBV11-3 to TRBJ2-1, with unresolved D. CDR3 length: 11 amino acids. The germline gives CDR1 SGHNT, CDR2 YENEEA. V lost 1 base to trimming and J lost 11 bases, with 6 bases between them.

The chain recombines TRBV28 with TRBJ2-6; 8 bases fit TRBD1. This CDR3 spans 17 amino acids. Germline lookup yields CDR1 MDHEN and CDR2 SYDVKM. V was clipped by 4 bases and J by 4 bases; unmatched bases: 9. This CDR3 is CASSSPTGVTGANVLTF. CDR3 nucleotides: TGTGCCAGCAGTTCCCCGACAGGGGTTACGGGGGCCAACGTCCTGACTTTC.

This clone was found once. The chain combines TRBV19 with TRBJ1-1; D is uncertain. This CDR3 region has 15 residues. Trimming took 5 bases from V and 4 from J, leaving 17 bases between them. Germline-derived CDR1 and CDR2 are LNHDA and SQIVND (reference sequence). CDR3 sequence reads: CASSPLLGSLTEAFF. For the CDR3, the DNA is TGTGCCAGTAGTCCTCTCCTAGGGAGTCTCACTGAAGCTTTCTTT.

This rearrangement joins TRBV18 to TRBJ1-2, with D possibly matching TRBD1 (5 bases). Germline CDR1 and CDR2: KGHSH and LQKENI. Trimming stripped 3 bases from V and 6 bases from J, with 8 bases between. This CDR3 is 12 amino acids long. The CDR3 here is CASSPSTDGYTF. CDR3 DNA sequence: TGTGCCAGCTCACCCTCGACAGATGGCTACACCTTC.

The CDR3 loop is CASSMGPNTGELFF. DNA for the CDR3: TGTGCCAGTAGTATGGGTCCGAACACCGGGGAGCTGTTTTTT. The chain recombines TRBV19 with TRBJ2-2; D not certain. Trimming shortened V by 3 bases and J by 0 bases, and 5 bases separated the two germline ends. Germline-derived CDR1 and CDR2 are LNHDA and SQIVND (reference sequence). The CDR3 has 14 residues.

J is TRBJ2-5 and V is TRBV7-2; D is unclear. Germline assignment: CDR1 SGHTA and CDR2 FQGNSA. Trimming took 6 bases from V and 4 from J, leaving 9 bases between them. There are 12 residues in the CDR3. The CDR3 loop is CASSQGRETQYF. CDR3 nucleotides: TGTGCCAGCAGTCAAGGGCGAGAGACCCAGTACTTC.

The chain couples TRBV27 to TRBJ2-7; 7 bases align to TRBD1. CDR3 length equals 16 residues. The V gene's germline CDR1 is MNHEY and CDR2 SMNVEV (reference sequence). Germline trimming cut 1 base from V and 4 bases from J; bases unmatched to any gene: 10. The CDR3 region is CASSLFQQGLGYEQYF. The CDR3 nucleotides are TGTGCCAGCAGTTTATTCCAACAGGGGCTAGGGTACGAGCAGTACTTC.

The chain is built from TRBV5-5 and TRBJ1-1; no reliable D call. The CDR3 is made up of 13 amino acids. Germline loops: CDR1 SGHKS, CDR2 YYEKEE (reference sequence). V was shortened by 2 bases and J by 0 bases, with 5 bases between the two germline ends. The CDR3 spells CASSFRVNTEAFF. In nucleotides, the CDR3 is TGTGCCAGCAGCTTTCGGGTGAACACTGAAGCTTTCTTT. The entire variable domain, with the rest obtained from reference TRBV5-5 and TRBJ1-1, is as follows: DAGVTQSPTHLIKTRGQQVTLRCSPISGHKSVSWYQQVLGQGPQFIFQYYEKEERGRGNFPDRFSARQFPNYSSELNVNALLLGDSALYLCASSFRVNTEAFFGQGTRLTVV.

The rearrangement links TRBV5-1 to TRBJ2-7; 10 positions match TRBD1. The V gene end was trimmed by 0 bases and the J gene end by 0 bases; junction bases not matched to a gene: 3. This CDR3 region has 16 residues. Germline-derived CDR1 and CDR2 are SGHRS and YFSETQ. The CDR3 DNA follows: TGCGCCAGCAGCTTGGGGGGACAGGGGTCCTCCTACGAGCAGTACTTC. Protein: CASSLGGQGSSYEQYF.

CDR3 coding DNA: TGCGCCAGCAGCTTGCCTTTAGACTCTGGAAACACCATATATTTT. Encoded protein: CASSLPLDSGNTIYF. The rearrangement links TRBV5-1 to TRBJ1-3, with D unresolved. Trimming shortened V by 1 base and J by 0 bases, and 8 bases separated the two germline ends. This CDR3 spans 15 amino acids. The germline CDR1 and CDR2 sequences are SGHRS and YFSETQ. Full variable domain (missing parts from reference TRBV5-1 and TRBJ1-3): KAGVTQTPRYLIKTRGQQVTLSCSPISGHRSVSWYQQTPGQGLQFLFEYFSETQRNKGNFPGRFSGRQFSNSRSEMNVSTLELGDSALYLCASSLPLDSGNTIYFGEGSWLTVV.

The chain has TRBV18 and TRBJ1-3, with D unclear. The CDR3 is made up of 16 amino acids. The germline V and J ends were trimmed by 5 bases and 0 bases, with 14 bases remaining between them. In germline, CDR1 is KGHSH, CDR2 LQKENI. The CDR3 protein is CASSDYQTPSGNTIYF. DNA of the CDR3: TGTGCCAGCTCAGACTACCAGACCCCCTCTGGAAACACCATATATTTT.

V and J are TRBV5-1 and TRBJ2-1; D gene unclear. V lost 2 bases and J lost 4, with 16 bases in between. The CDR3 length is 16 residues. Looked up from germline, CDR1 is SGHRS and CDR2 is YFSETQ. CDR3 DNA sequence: TGCGCCAGCAGCTTTCTCACTGGAGCGCCTTACAATGAGCAGTTCTTC. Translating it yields CASSFLTGAPYNEQFF.